What follows are 8 T cell receptor beta chains derived from one specimen sequenced in a study of shared clonotypes between healthy human individuals. Measured with immunoSEQ multiplex PCR; TCRdb has only the in-frame clones, and not every one. Among about 2.4 million clones listed, approximately 94% were seen once. The sequencing sample was made of naive CD4+ T cells from PBMCs. This sample's subset: CD45RA+ positively selected. The receptors stem from a man aged 18 to 30 in good health. Some clones in this sample may be carry-over from other donors' samples.

This chain uses TRBV2 with TRBJ2-2, with D hard to call. Germline CDR1 and CDR2: SNHLY and FYNNEI. This CDR3 region has 15 residues. V was shortened by 5 bases and J by 4 bases, with 14 bases between the two germline ends. The CDR3 sequence is CASSTEAVLTGELFF. CDR3 nucleotide sequence: TGTGCCAGCAGTACCGAGGCGGTCCTCACCGGGGAGCTGTTTTTT.

This clone showed up just once. The V and J genes are TRBV7-8 and TRBJ2-5; a possible D gene is TRBD1 (5 bases). Germline V gene sequence: CDR1 SGHVS, CDR2 FQNEAQ. This CDR3 region has 17 residues. Trimming cost V 5 bases and J 5 bases, with 24 bases left between them. CDR3 DNA sequence: TGTGCCAGCAGCCTGTACGGCGGCAGGGTGGGCGGTGAGACCCAGTACTTC. This encodes CASSLYGGRVGGETQYF.

In its sample, this clone was seen once. Other DNA sequences within the sample encode an identical CDR3. The chain employs TRBV19 and TRBJ1-1; tentatively, D is TRBD1 (5 bases). The germline V and J ends were trimmed by 1 base and 5 bases, with 8 bases remaining between them. This CDR3 has 13 residues. The germline CDR1 and CDR2 sequences are LNHDA and SQIVND (reference sequence). In nucleotides, the CDR3 is TGTGCCAGTAGTATAGCGGGGGGAACTGAAGCTTTCTTT. Residues: CASSIAGGTEAFF.

This clone has just one count. The chain is built from TRBV9 and TRBJ2-3; D is uncertain. Germline CDR1 SGDLS, CDR2 YYNGEE. V lost 2 bases and J 1 base, leaving 14 bases between the germline ends. There are 16 residues in the CDR3. Here the CDR3 DNA reads TGTGCCAGCAGCGTCCGTAGTATAGGCGGCACAGATACGCAGTATTTT. Translated, it gives CASSVRSIGGTDTQYF.

In regard to this clone: The sample has other DNA sequences that encode this CDR3 too. The rearrangement uses TRBV5-1 and TRBJ2-2; TRBD2 matches at 8 bases. CDR3 length equals 16 residues. Germline CDR1 is SGHRS and CDR2 is YFSETQ. V shed 0 bases and J 1 base; nucleotides not matched to a gene: 2. CDR3 sequence reads: CASSLVAGGNTGELFF. The CDR3 DNA is TGCGCCAGCAGCTTGGTGGCGGGAGGGAACACCGGGGAGCTGTTTTTT.

Of note for this clone: This sample includes further DNA sequences coding for the same CDR3. This chain joins TRBV11-3 and TRBJ1-2; D is perhaps TRBD1 (5 bases). Germline V gives CDR1 SGHNT, CDR2 YENEEA. Between the trimmed V and J ends, which lost 1 base and 3 bases, there was a span of 18 bases. This CDR3 spans 17 amino acids. The CDR3 DNA sequence: TGTGCCAGCAGCTTAGGGTTCGGGGGTGATCGGGACTATGGCTACACCTTC. Amino acid sequence: CASSLGFGGDRDYGYTF.

The rearrangement links TRBV18 to TRBJ2-2, with D perhaps TRBD1 or TRBD2 (6 bases each). The V end lost 3 bases, the J end lost 5 bases, and 16 bases lay between the germline ends. The CDR3 consists of 16 residues. CDR1 is KGHSH and CDR2 is LQKENI in the germline V gene. CDR3: CASSPSGRGGTGELFF. CDR3 bases: TGTGCCAGCTCACCGTCTGGCAGGGGAGGAACCGGGGAGCTGTTTTTT.

The CDR3 DNA reads as TGTGCCAGCAGCTTGTCCAGAATTACAGATACGCAGTATTTT. Translating gives CASSLSRITDTQYF. The chain employs TRBV13 and TRBJ2-3; D not certain. The germline V gene has CDR1 PRHDT and CDR2 FYEKMQ (reference sequence). The CDR3 runs 14 residues. Trimming pared 3 bases from V and 3 bases from J, leaving 10 bases between. Full variable domain (outside the CDR3, taken from reference TRBV13 and TRBJ2-3): AAGVIQSPRHLIKEKRETATLKCYPIPRHDTVYWYQQGPGQDPQFLISFYEKMQSDKGSIPDRFSAQQFSDYHSELNMSSLELGDSALYFCASSLSRITDTQYFGPGTRLTVL.